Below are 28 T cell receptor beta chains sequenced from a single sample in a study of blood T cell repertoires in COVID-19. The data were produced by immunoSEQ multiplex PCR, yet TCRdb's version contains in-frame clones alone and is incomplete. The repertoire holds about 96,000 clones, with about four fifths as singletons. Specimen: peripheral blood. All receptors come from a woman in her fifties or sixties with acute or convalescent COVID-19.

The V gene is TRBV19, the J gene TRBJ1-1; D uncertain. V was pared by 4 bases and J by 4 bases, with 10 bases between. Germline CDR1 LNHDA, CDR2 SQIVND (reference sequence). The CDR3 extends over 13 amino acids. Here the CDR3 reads CASSRTPGTEAFF. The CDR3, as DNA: TGTGCCAGTAGTAGGACTCCGGGCACTGAAGCTTTCTTT.

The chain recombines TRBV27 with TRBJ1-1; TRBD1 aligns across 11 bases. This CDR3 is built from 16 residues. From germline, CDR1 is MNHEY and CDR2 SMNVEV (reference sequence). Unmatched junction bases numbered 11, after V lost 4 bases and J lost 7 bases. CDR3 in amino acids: CASSSSGTGGLGEAFF. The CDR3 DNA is TGTGCCAGCAGTTCCTCCGGGACAGGGGGTTTAGGTGAAGCTTTCTTT.

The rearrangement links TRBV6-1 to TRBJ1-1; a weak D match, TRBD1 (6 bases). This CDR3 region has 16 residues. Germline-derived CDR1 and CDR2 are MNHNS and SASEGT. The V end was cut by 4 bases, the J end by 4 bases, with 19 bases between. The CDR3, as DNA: TGTGCCAGCAGTGCAATAATACAGGGAGTTGGCACTGAAGCTTTCTTT. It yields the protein CASSAIIQGVGTEAFF.

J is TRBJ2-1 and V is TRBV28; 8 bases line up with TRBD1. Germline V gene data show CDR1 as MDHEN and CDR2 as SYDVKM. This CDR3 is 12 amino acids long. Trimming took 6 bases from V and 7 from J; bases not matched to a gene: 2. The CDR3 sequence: CASRDRVNEQFF. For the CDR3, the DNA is TGTGCCAGCAGGGACAGGGTTAATGAGCAGTTCTTC. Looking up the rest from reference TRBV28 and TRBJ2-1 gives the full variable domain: DVKVTQSSRYLVKRTGEKVFLECVQDMDHENMFWYRQDPGLGLRLIYFSYDVKMKEKGDIPEGYSVSREKKERFSLILESASTNQTSMYLCASRDRVNEQFFGPGTRLTVL.

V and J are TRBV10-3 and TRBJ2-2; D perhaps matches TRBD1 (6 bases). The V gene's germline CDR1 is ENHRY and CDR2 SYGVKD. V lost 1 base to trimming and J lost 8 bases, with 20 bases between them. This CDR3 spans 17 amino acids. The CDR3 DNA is TGTGCCATCAGTGAGTGCGTGACAGTAATAAGGGGGGGGGAGCTGTTTTTT. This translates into CAISECVTVIRGGELFF.

CDR3 sequence reads: CASDTGGANTGELFF. CDR3 bases: TGTGCCAGCGATACAGGGGGCGCGAACACCGGGGAGCTGTTTTTT. The rearrangement links TRBV2 to TRBJ2-2, with TRBD1 identical over 9 bases. Germline lookup yields CDR1 SNHLY and CDR2 FYNNEI. CDR3 length: 15 residues. The ends lost 8 bases at V and 0 bases at J; junction bases unmatched: 4. The whole variable domain, filled in from reference TRBV2 and TRBJ2-2, reads EPEVTQTPSHQVTQMGQEVILRCVPISNHLYFYWYRQILGQKVEFLVSFYNNEISEKSEIFDDQFSVERPDGSNFTLKIRSTKLEDSAMYFCASDTGGANTGELFFGEGSRLTVL.

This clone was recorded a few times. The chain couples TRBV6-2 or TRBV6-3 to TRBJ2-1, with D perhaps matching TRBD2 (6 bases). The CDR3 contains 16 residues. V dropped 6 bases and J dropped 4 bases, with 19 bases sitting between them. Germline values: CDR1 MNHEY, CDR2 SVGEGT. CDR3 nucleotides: TGTGCCAGCAGCCCTCCGTGGGGGGTAGGGTACAATGAGCAGTTCTTC. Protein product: CASSPPWGVGYNEQFF.

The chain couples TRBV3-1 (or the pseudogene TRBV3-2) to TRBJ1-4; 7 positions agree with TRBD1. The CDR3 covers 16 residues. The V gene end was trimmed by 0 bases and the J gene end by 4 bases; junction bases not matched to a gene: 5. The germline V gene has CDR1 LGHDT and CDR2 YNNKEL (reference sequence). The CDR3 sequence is CASSQDLTGNNEKLFF. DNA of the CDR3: TGTGCCAGCAGCCAAGATTTGACAGGGAATAATGAAAAACTGTTTTTT.

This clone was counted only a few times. Written as DNA, the CDR3 is TGCGCCAGCAGCCTGGGGACAGGCTGGAGCACCATATATTTT. This encodes CASSLGTGWSTIYF. The chain is built from TRBV4-1 and TRBJ1-3; 8 bases fit TRBD1. The trim removed 4 bases at V and 9 bases at J, leaving 8 bases unmatched. CDR1 is MGHRA and CDR2 is YSYEKL in the germline V gene. This CDR3 spans 14 amino acids.

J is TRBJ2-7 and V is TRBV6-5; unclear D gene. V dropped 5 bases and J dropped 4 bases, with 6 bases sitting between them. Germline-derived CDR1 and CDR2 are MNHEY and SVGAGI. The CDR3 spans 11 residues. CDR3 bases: TGTGCCAGCAGTCTCCAGTACGAGCAGTACTTC. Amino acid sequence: CASSLQYEQYF.

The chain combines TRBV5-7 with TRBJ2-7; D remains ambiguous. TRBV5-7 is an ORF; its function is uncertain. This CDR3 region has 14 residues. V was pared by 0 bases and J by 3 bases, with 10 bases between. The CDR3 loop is CASSLGQANYEQYF. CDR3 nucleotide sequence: TGTGCCAGCAGCTTGGGGCAGGCGAACTACGAGCAGTACTTC.

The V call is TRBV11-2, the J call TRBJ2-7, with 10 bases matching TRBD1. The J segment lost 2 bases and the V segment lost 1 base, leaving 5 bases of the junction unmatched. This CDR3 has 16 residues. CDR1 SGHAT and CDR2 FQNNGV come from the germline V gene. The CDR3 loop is CASSLAGQGSTYEQYF. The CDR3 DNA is TGTGCCAGCAGCTTAGCGGGACAGGGGAGCACCTACGAGCAGTACTTC.

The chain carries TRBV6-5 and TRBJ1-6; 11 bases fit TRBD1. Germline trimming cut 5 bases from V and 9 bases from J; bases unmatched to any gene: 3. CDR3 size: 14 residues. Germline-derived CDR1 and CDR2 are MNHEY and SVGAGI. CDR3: CASSQDRGLSPLHF. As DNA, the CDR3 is TGTGCCAGCAGTCAGGACAGGGGGCTTTCACCCCTCCACTTT.

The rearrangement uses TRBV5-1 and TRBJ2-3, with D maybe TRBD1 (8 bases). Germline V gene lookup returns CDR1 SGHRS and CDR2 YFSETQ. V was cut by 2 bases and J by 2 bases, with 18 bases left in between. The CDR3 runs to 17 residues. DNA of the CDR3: TGCGCCAGCAGCTTCGAACCTACAGGGGGGGCCACAGATACGCAGTATTTT. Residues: CASSFEPTGGATDTQYF.

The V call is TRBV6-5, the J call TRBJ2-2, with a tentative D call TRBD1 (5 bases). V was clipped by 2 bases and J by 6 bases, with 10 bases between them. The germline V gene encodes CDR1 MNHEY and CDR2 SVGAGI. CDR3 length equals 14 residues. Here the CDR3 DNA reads TGTGCCAGCAGTTACGCCAGGGCCCCCGGGGAGCTGTTTTTT. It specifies CASSYARAPGELFF.

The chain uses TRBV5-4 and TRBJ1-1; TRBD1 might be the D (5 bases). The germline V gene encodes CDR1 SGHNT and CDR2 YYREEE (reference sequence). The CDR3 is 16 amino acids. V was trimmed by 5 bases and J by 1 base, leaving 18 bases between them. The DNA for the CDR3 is TGTGCCAGCAGGCACGGAGCCAGGGCTTCGAACACTGAAGCTTTCTTT. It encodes CASRHGARASNTEAFF. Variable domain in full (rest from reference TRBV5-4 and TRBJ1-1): ETGVTQSPTHLIKTRGQQVTLRCSSQSGHNTVSWYQQALGQGPQFIFQYYREEENGRGNFPPRFSGLQFPNYSSELNVNALELDDSALYLCASRHGARASNTEAFFGQGTRLTVV.

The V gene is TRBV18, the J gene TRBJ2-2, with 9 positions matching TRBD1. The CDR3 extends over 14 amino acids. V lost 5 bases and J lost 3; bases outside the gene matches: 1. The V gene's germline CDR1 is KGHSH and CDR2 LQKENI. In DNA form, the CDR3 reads TGTGCCAGCTCAAGGACAGGGGACACCGGGGAGCTGTTTTTT. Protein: CASSRTGDTGELFF.

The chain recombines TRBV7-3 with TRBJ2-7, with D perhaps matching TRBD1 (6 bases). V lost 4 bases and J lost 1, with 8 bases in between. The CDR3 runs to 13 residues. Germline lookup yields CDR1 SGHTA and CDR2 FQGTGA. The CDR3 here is CASSSGQSYEQYF. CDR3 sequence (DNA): TGTGCCAGCAGCTCTGGACAGTCCTACGAGCAGTACTTC.

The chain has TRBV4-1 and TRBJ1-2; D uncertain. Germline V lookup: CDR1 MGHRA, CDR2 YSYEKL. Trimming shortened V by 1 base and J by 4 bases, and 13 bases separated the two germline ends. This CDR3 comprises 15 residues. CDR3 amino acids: CASSQGQTSGYGYTF. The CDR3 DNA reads TGCGCCAGCAGCCAAGGCCAAACGTCAGGCTATGGCTACACCTTC.

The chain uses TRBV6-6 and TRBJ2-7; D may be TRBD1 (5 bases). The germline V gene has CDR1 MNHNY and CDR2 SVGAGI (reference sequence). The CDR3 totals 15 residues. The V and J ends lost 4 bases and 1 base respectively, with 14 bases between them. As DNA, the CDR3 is TGTGCCAGCAGTTTAACAGGAGATAAGTCCTACGAGCAGTACTTC. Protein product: CASSLTGDKSYEQYF.

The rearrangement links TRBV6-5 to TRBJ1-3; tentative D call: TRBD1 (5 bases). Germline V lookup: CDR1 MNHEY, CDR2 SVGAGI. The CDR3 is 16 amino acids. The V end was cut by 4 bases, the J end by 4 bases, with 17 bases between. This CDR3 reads CASSSSPAGSGNTIYF. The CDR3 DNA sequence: TGTGCCAGCAGTTCCTCCCCAGCAGGGTCAGGAAACACCATATATTTT.

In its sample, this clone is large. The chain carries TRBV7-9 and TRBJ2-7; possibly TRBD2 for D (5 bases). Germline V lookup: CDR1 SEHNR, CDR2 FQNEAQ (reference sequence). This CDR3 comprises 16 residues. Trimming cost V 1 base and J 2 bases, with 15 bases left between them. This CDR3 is CASSLEAGGAPYEQYF. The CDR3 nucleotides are TGTGCCAGCAGCTTAGAGGCAGGAGGAGCCCCCTACGAGCAGTACTTC.

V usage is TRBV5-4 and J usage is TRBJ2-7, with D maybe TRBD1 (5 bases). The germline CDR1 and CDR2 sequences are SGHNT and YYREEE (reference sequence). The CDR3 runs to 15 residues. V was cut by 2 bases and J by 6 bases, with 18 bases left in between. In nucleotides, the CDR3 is TGTGCCAGCAGCTTAATTGGGGCAACTGCAAGCGAGCAGTACTTC. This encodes CASSLIGATASEQYF.

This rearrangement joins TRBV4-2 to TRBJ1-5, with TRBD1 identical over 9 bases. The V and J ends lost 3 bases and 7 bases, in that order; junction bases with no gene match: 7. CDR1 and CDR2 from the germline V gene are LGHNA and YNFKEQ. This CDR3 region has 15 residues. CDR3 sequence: CASSQDGTGWQPQHF. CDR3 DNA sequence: TGTGCCAGCAGCCAGGACGGGACAGGGTGGCAGCCCCAGCATTTT.

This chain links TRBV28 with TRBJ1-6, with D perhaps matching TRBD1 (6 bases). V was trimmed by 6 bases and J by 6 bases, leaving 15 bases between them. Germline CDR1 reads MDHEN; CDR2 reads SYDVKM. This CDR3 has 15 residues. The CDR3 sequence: CASSRTATINSPLHF. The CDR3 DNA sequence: TGTGCCAGCAGCCGGACAGCAACGATTAATTCACCCCTCCACTTT.

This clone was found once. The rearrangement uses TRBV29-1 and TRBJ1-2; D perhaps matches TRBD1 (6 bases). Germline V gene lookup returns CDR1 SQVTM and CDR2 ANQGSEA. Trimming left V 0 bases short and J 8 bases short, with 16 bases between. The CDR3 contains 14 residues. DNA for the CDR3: TGCAGCGTTGAAGAGGCGGGGGGCGTCCTCGGCTACACCTTC. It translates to CSVEEAGGVLGYTF.

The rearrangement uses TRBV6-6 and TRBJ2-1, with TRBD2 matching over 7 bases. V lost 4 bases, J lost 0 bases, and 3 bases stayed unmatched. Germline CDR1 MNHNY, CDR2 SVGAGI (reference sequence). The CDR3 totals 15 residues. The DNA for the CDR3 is TGTGCCAGCAGTTCTAGCGGTTTCTCCTACAATGAGCAGTTCTTC. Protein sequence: CASSSSGFSYNEQFF.

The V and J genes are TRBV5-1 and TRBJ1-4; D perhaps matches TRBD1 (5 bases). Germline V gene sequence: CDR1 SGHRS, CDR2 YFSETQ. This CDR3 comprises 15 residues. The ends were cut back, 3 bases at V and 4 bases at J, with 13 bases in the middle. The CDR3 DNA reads TGCGCCAGCAGCTCCGGTGATAGGGGTAATGAAAAACTGTTTTTT. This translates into CASSSGDRGNEKLFF.